The clone carrying this T cell receptor beta chain was picked up a small number of times. Its antigen is not identified. Prepared libraries of TCR beta cDNA carried unique molecular identifiers. When 1 to 10 million T cells were used, they gave around 500,000 cDNA molecules. Each CDR3 protein is one row after TCRdb ran MiXCR on the PCR reads. The repertoire has hundreds of thousands of distinct CDR3 sequences, approximately 60% of them found once; the top ten carry approximately 10%. CDR3 length equals 13 residues. Looked up from germline, CDR1 is MNHEY and CDR2 is SMNVEV (reference sequence). The V end was cut by 3 bases, the J end by 7 bases, with 13 bases between. The source of the sample is a study of post-analysis software for immune sequencing data. Study as a whole: Courses of disease covered relapsing-remitting, secondary progressive and progressive-relapsing multiple sclerosis. Study-wide results and caveats: Among roughly five TRBV segments more frequent in patients than controls were TRBV5-6, TRBV5-1 and TRBV20-1.

The rearrangement joins TRBV27 to TRBJ2-7; no definite D call. The specimen was blood. The TCR was taken from a girl aged 2-10 years with multiple sclerosis. This chain's CDR3 is CASSFGMVREQYF. CDR3 nucleotide sequence: TGTGCCAGCAGTTTTGGCATGGTGCGGGAGCAGTACTTC.